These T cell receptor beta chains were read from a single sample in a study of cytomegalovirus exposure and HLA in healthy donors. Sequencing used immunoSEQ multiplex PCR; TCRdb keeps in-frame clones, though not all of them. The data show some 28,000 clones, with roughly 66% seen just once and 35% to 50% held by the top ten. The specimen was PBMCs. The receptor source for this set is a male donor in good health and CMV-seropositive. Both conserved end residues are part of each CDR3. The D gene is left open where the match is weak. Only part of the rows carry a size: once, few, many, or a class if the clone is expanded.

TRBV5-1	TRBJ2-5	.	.	TGCGCCAGCAGCTTGGCCGGGGGAGGTAGCGGTCAAGAGACCCAGTACTTC	CASSLAGGGSGQETQYF
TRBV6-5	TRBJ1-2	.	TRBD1	TGTGCCAGCACCCGTAACCCGACAGGGGTCTATGGCTACACCTTC	CASTRNPTGVYGYTF
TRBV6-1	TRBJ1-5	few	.	TGTGCCAGCAGTGAACAATCAGGAAGCAATCAGCCCCAGCATTTT	CASSEQSGSNQPQHF
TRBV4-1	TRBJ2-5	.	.	TGCGCCTCCAGCAGCCAAGAGGTCGGGGAGACCCAGTACTTC	CASSSQEVGETQYF
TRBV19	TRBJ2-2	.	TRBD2	TGTGCCAGTAGTATAGGCGGGAGCGGGGGGGGCACCGGGGAGCTGTTTTTT	CASSIGGSGGGTGELFF
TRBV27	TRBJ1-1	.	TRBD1	TGTGCCAGCAGTTTGACAGGGCGCACTGAAGCTTTCTTT	CASSLTGRTEAFF
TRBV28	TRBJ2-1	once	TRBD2	TGTGCCAGCGGGGCACCACGGTCCGCGGGGGATGAGCAGTTCTTC	CASGAPRSAGDEQFF
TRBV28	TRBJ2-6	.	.	TGTGCCAGCAGTCCCGATAGCTCTGGGGCCAACGTCCTGACTTTC	CASSPDSSGANVLTF
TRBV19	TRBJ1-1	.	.	TGTGCCAGTGGAAGGGGGAACACTGAAGCTTTCTTT	CASGRGNTEAFF
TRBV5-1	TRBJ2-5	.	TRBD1	TGCGCCAGCAGCTTCGGGACAGGCTTGGTAGAGACCCAGTACTTC	CASSFGTGLVETQYF